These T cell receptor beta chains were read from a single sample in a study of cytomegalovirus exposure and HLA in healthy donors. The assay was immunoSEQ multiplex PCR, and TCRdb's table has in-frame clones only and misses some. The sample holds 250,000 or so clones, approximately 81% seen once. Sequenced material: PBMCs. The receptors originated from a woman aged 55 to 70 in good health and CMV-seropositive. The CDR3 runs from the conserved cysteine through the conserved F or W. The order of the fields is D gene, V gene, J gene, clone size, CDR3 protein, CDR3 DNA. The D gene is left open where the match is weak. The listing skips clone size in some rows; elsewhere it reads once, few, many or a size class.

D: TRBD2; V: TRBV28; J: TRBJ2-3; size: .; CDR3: CASRSGGNTYTQYF; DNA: TGTGCCAGCCGTTCGGGAGGCAACACGTATACGCAGTATTTT
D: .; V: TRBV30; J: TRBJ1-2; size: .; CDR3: CAWSVRGSGGYTF; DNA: TGTGCCTGGAGTGTACGGGGGTCGGGTGGCTACACCTTC
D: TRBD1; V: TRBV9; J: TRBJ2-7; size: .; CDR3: CASSPGTGPYEQYF; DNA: TGTGCCAGCAGCCCCGGGACAGGGCCCTACGAGCAGTACTTC
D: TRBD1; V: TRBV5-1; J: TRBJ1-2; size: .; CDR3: CASSLGTGPNYGYTF; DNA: TGCGCCAGCAGCTTGGGGACAGGACCTAACTATGGCTACACCTTC
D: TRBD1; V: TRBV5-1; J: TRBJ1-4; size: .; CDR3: CASSSGQGANEKLFF; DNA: TGCGCCAGCAGTAGCGGACAGGGGGCAAATGAAAAACTGTTTTTT
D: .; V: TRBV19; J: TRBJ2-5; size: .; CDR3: CASSMRYQETQYF; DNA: TGTGCCAGTAGTATGCGGTACCAAGAGACCCAGTACTTC
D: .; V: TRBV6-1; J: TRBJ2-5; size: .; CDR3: CASSEAGRTGFKQYF; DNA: TGTGCCAGCAGTGAAGCGGGGAGGACAGGCTTCAAGCAGTACTTC
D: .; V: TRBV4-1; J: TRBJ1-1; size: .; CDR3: CASSQDQGTEAFF; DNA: TGCGCCAGCAGCCAAGACCAGGGGACTGAAGCTTTCTTT
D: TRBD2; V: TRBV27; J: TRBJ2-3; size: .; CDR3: CASNQTSGSSVTQYF; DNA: TGTGCCAGCAATCAGACTAGCGGGAGTTCTGTCACGCAGTATTTT
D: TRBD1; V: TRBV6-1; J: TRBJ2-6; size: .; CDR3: CASSPQGAGANVLTF; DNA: TGTGCCAGCAGCCCACAGGGGGCTGGGGCCAACGTCCTGACTTTC
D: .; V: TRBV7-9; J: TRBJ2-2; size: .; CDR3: CASSLAGSGNTGELFF; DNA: TGTGCCAGCAGCTTAGCAGGTAGCGGTAACACCGGGGAGCTGTTTTTT
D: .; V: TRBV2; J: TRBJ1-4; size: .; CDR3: CASIYEMTGAEKLFF; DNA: TGTGCCAGCATCTACGAAATGACAGGAGCTGAAAAACTGTTTTTT
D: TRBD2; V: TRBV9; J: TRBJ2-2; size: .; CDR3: CASSVLAGEGGELFF; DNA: TGTGCCAGCAGCGTACTAGCGGGAGAGGGCGGGGAGCTGTTTTTT
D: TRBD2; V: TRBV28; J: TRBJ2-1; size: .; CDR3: CASSPRAWREMNEQFF; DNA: TGTGCCAGCAGTCCACGAGCCTGGCGGGAGATGAATGAGCAGTTCTTC
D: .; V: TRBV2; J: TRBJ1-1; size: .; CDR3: CASATGHTEAFF; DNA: TGTGCCAGCGCTACGGGTCACACTGAAGCTTTCTTT
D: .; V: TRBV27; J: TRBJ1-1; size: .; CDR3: CASSLSWALLTEAFF; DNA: TGTGCTAGCAGTTTATCTTGGGCGCTCCTCACTGAAGCTTTCTTT
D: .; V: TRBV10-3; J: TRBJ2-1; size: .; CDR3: CAISGEYNEQFF; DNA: TGTGCCATCAGTGGGGAGTACAATGAGCAGTTCTTC
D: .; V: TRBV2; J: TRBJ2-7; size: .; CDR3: CASTPLQGYEQYF; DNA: TGTGCCAGCACTCCCCTACAGGGCTACGAGCAGTACTTC
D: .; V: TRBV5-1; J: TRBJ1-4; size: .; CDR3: CASSLDRVDEKLFF; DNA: TGCGCCAGCAGCTTGGACAGGGTAGATGAAAAACTGTTTTTT
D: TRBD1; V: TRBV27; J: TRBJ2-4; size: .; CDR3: CASSLLQGTKNIQYF; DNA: TGTGCCAGCAGCCTACTACAGGGGACCAAAAACATTCAGTACTTC
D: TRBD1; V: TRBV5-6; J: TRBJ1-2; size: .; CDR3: CASSIDRGSGYGYTF; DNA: TGTGCCAGCAGCATCGACAGGGGGTCGGGCTATGGCTACACCTTC
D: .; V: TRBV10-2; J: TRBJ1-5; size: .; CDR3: CASSYSNQPQHF; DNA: TGCGCCAGCAGTTATAGCAATCAGCCCCAGCATTTT
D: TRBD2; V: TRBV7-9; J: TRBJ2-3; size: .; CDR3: CASSYSPGLVEGTDTQYF; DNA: TGTGCCAGCAGCTATTCCCCAGGACTAGTGGAGGGCACAGATACGCAGTATTTT
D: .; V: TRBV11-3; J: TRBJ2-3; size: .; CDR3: CASSLRTNTDTQYF; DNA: TGTGCCAGCAGCTTACGGACTAACACAGATACGCAGTATTTT
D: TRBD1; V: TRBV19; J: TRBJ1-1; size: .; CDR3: CASSIEGRGTEAFF; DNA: TGTGCCAGTAGTATAGAGGGCAGGGGGACTGAAGCTTTCTTT
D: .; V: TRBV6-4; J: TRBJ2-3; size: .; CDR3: CASTVLGDSTTDTQYF; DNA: TGTGCCAGCACCGTCCTGGGGGACTCTACCACAGATACGCAGTATTTT
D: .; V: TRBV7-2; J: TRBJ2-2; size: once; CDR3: CASTRGMNTGELFF; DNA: TGTGCCAGCACCCGGGGTATGAACACCGGGGAGCTGTTTTTT
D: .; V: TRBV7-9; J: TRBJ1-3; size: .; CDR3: CASSRLGVSGNTIYF; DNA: TGTGCCAGCAGCCGCCTAGGGGTTTCAGGAAACACCATATATTTT
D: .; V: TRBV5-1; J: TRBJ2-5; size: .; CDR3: CASSLERSEETQYF; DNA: TGCGCCAGCAGCTTGGAACGGAGTGAAGAGACCCAGTACTTC
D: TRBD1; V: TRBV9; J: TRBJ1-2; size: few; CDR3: CASSLHATGSYGYTF; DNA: TGTGCCAGCAGCCTCCACGCGACAGGGTCCTATGGCTACACCTTC
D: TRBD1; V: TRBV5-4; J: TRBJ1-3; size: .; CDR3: CASSPDRAPGNTIYF; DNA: TGTGCCAGCAGCCCTGACAGGGCCCCTGGAAACACCATATATTTT
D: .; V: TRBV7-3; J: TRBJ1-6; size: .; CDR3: CASSREGGMNSPLHF; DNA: TGTGCCAGCAGTCGGGAGGGGGGCATGAATTCACCCCTCCACTTT
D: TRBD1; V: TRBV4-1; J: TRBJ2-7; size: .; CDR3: CASSQPRDRGYEQYF; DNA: TGCGCCAGCAGCCAACCCCGGGACAGGGGCTACGAGCAGTACTTC
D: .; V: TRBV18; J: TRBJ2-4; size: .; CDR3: CASSPGWRPNIQYF; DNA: TGTGCCAGCTCCCCCGGGTGGAGGCCAAACATTCAGTACTTC
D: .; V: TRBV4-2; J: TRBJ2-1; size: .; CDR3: CASSQDSTRYNEQFF; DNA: TGTGCCAGCAGCCAAGATTCCACGAGGTACAATGAGCAGTTCTTC
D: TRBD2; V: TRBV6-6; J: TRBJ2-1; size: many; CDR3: CASSYGLANTNEQFF; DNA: TGTGCCAGCAGTTACGGACTAGCAAATACCAATGAGCAGTTCTTC
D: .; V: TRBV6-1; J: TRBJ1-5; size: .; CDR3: CASSQYQPQHF; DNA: TGTGCCAGCAGCCAGTATCAGCCCCAGCATTTT
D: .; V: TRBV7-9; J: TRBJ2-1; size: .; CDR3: CASSLEGVGEQFF; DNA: TGTGCCAGCAGCTTAGAGGGGGTAGGTGAGCAGTTCTTC
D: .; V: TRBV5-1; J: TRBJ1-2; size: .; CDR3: CASSSNMISNYGYTF; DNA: TGCGCCAGCAGTTCGAACATGATATCTAACTATGGCTACACCTTC
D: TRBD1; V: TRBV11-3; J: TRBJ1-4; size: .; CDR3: CASSLEDRVAEKLFF; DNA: TGTGCCAGCAGCTTAGAGGACAGGGTGGCTGAAAAACTGTTTTTT
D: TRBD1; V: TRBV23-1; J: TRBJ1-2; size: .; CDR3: CASTTGQGNYGYTF; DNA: TGCGCCAGCACCACAGGACAGGGCAACTATGGCTACACCTTC
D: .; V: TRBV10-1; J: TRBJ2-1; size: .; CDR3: CASSLLPSGEQFF; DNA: TGCGCCAGCAGCCTCCTCCCTTCGGGTGAGCAGTTCTTC
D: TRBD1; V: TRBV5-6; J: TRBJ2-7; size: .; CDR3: CASSRTGFPYEQYF; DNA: TGTGCCAGCAGCAGGACAGGGTTCCCCTACGAGCAGTACTTC
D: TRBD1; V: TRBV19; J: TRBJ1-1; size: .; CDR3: CASRNRGTEAFF; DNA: TGTGCCAGTAGAAACAGGGGCACTGAAGCTTTCTTT
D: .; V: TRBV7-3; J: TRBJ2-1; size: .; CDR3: CASSLEVTDEQFF; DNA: TGTGCCAGCAGCTTAGAGGTCACCGACGAGCAGTTCTTC
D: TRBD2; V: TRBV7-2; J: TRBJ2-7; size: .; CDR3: CASSLGTSGSHEQYF; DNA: TGTGCCAGCAGCCTGGGGACTAGCGGGAGCCACGAGCAGTACTTC
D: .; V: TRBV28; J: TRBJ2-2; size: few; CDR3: CASSYGSGELFF; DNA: TGTGCCAGCAGTTACGGGTCCGGGGAGCTGTTTTTT
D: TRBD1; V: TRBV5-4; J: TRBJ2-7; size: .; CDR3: CASSSGTGFLGEQYF; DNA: TGTGCCAGCAGCTCCGGGACAGGGTTCCTTGGCGAGCAGTACTTC
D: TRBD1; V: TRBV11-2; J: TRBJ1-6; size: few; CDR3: CASSLETGYNSPLHF; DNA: TGTGCCAGCAGCCTAGAGACAGGGTATAATTCACCCCTCCACTTT
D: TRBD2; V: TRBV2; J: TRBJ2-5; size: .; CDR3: CASSELAGEETQYF; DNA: TGTGCCAGCAGTGAATTGGCGGGGGAAGAGACCCAGTACTTC
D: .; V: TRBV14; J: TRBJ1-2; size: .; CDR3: CASSQDQAARGGYTF; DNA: TGTGCCAGCAGCCAAGATCAGGCTGCCCGAGGGGGCTACACCTTC
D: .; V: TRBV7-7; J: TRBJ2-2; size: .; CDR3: CASSSGDRVTGELFF; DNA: TGTGCTAGCTCCTCTGGTGACAGAGTCACCGGGGAGCTGTTTTTT